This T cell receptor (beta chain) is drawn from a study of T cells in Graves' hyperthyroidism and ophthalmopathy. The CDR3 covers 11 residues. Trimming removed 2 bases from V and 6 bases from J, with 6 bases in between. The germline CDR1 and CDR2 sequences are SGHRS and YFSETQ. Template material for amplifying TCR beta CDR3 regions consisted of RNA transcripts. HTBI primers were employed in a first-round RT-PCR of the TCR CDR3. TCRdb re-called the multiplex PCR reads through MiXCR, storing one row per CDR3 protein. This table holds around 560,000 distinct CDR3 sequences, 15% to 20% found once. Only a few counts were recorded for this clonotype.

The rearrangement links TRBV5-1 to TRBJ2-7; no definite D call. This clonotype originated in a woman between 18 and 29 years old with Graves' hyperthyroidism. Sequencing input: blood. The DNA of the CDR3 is TGCGCCAGCAGCTTTAAGGGCGAGCAGTACTTC. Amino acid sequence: CASSFKGEQYF. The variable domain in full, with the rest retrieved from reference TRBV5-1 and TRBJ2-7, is KAGVTQTPRYLIKTRGQQVTLSCSPISGHRSVSWYQQTPGQGLQFLFEYFSETQRNKGNFPGRFSGRQFSNSRSEMNVSTLELGDSALYLCASSFKGEQYFGPGTRLTVT.